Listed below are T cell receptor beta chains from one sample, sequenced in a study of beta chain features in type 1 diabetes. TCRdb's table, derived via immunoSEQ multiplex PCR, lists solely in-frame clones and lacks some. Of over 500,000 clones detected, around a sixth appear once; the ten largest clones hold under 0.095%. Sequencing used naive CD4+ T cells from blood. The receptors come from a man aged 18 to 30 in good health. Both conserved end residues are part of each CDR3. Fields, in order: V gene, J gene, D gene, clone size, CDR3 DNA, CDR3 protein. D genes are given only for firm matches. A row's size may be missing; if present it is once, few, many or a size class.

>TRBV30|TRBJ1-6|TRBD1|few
TGTGCCTGGAGTTCCCCCTACAGGGGGCGAGGTTCACCCCTCCACTTT
CAWSSPYRGRGSPLHF
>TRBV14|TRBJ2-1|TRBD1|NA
TGTGCCAGCAGCCAAGATCGAGGGACAGGGAGATACAATGAGCAGTTCTTC
CASSQDRGTGRYNEQFF
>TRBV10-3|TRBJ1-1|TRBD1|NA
TGTGCCATCAGTGTGGGGACAGGGGTCGCTGAAGCTTTCTTT
CAISVGTGVAEAFF
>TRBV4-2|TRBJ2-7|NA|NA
TGTGCCAGCAGCCAAGGTGGCCAGTTGAGCTCCTACGAGCAGTACTTC
CASSQGGQLSSYEQYF
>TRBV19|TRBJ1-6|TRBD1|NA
TGTGCCAGTACGACCTCCATCGGACAGGGTTTATATTCACCCCTCCACTTT
CASTTSIGQGLYSPLHF
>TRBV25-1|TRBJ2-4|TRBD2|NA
TGTGCCAGCAGTAGGCGGGGGGAGGGCAAAAACATTCAGTACTTC
CASSRRGEGKNIQYF
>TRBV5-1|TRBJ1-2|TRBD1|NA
TGCGCCAGCAGCATTCCCGGGACAGGGGTTCCCTATGGCTACACCTTC
CASSIPGTGVPYGYTF
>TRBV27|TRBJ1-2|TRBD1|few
TGTGCCAGCAGTCTACGATGGACAGGGGTTGATGGCTACACCTTC
CASSLRWTGVDGYTF
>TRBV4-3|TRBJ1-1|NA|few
TGCGCCAGCAGCCAAGATAGTCGGGTTAACATGAACACTGAAGCTTTCTTT
CASSQDSRVNMNTEAFF
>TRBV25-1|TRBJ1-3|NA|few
TGTGCCAGCAGTGACCCAGGGGATGGAAACACCATATATTTT
CASSDPGDGNTIYF
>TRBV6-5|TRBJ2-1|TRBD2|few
TGTGCCAGCAGCACCCCGGGGGGAAACAATGAGCAGTTCTTC
CASSTPGGNNEQFF
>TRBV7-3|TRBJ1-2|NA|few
TGTGCCAGCAGCCCCTGGCGATTGACGGGCTACACCTTC
CASSPWRLTGYTF
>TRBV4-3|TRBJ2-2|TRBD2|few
TGCGCCAGCAGCCAAAACCTGTTACTAGCGGGGACAACCGGGGAGCTGTTTTTT
CASSQNLLLAGTTGELFF
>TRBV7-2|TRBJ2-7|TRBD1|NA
TGTGCCAGCAGCCCCCGACAGGGCTACGAGCAGTACTTC
CASSPRQGYEQYF
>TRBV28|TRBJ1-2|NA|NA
TGTGCCAGCACCCAAGGAGGCTCTGGCTACACCTTC
CASTQGGSGYTF
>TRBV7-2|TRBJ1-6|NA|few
TGTGCCAGCAGCCAAATTGGGGGCTCACCCCTCCACTTT
CASSQIGGSPLHF
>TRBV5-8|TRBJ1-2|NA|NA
TGTGCCAGCATCCCAAGCTTAGTTCGGCAGAACTATGGCTACACCTTC
CASIPSLVRQNYGYTF
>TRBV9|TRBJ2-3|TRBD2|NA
TGTGCCAGCAGCACCCGCCAGCGGGGGGGCGGCACAGATACGCAGTATTTT
CASSTRQRGGGTDTQYF
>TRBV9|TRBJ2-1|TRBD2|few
TGTGCCAGCAGCGTAGTGGGCGGGAGCTCTGGTGAGCAGTTCTTC
CASSVVGGSSGEQFF
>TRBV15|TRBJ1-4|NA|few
TGTGCCACCAGCAGAGACGACAGGCCGAATGAAAAACTGTTTTTT
CATSRDDRPNEKLFF
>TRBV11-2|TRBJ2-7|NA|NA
TGTGCCAGCAGCTTAGCGTTCCGTAGGAGCTCCTACGAGCAGTACTTC
CASSLAFRRSSYEQYF
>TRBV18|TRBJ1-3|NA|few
TGTGCCAGCTCACCCCGCGACTCCGGAAACACCATATATTTT
CASSPRDSGNTIYF
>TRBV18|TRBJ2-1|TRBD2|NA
TGTGCCAGCTCACCACTGTTAGCGGGGGTGGATGAGCAGTTCTTC
CASSPLLAGVDEQFF
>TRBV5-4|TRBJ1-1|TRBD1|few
TGTGCCAGCACCGGGACAGGGACCACTGAAGCTTTCTTT
CASTGTGTTEAFF
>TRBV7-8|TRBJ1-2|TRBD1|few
TGTGCCAGCAGCCCAAGGACAGGCCACATGGAGGGCTACACCTTC
CASSPRTGHMEGYTF
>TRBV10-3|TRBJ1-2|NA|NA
TGTGCCATCACTAACACCGGGGCGTCCCCATCTAACTATGGCTACACCTTC
CAITNTGASPSNYGYTF
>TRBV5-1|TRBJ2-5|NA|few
TGCGCCAGCAGCTTGGACAGAGGAGAGACCCAGTACTTC
CASSLDRGETQYF
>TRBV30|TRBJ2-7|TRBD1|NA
TGTGCGTCAACCGGGACAGGGGGTTACGAGCAGTACTTC
CASTGTGGYEQYF
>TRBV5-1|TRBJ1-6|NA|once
TGCGCCAGCAGACGCAGCTCCTATAATTCACCCCTCCACTTT
CASRRSSYNSPLHF
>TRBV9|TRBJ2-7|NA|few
TGTGCCAGCAGCGTAACGGCCGGTGGGGGCGGGATAAGGCAGTACTTC
CASSVTAGGGGIRQYF
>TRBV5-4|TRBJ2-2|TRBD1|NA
TGTGCCAGCAGCTTGGACAGGGGTGTCGCCGGGGAGCTGTTTTTT
CASSLDRGVAGELFF
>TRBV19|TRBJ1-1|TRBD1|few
TGTGCCAGCTTGACAGGGGAACGGGCCACTGAAGCTTTCTTT
CASLTGERATEAFF
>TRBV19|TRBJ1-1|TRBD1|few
TGTGCCAGTAGTATCGACAGGGGTGGCACTGAAGCTTTCTTT
CASSIDRGGTEAFF